The sequence of this T cell receptor (beta chain) was determined in a study of blood T cell repertoires in COVID-19. Sequenced by immunoSEQ multiplex PCR; TCRdb stores in-frame clones only, minus some. The sample carries 150,000 to 200,000 clones, around 90% recorded once. Trimming took 6 bases from V and 1 from J, leaving 7 bases between them. Germline V gene data show CDR1 as MNHEY and CDR2 as SVGAGI. The CDR3 extends over 14 amino acids. The sequence was obtained from a man aged 60-69 years with active or convalescent COVID-19. The sequenced sample consisted of peripheral blood. V gene TRBV6-5 combines with J gene TRBJ1-6; possibly TRBD1 for D (6 bases). For the CDR3, the DNA is TGTGCCAGCAGGGGGGCATCCTATAATTCACCCCTCCACTTT. Translated, it gives CASRGASYNSPLHF.